This TCR beta chain appears in the sequencing data of a study of memory CD4+ T cells and cytomegalovirus serostatus. Looking at the study overall: This sample comes from healthy Belgian adults, 9 CMV seropositive, 24 seronegative.

Remarks on this clone: Antigen specificity is unknown.

Findings and caveats of the study: A US-trained random forest predicted CMV serostatus with median AUC roughly 0.9. Each of approximately 73 CMV-associated TCRbeta sequences occurred in one to five individuals.

CDR1 is SGHNT, CDR2 YENEEA, per germline. This CDR3 is 13 amino acids long. J lost 5 bases, V lost 5 bases, and 4 bases had no gene match. Single viable CD3+CD4+CD8-CD45RO+ cells were sorted as the memory CD4+ T cells. Per the original data handling: Out-of-frame sequences were removed, leaving about 2.2 million distinct TCRbeta sequences. Profiling relied on immunoSEQ multiplex PCR, and the TCRdb table lists in-frame clones only, not all of them. The V and J calls and the clone size are those of that table, but D and trimming were determined from the DNA. The table includes 80,000 to 100,000 clones, roughly 80% detected once.

The chain combines TRBV11-3 with TRBJ2-5; TRBD1 aligns across 8 bases. The clonotype originates from an adult in good health and CMV-seropositive. The specimen was memory CD4+ T cells from blood. The CDR3 sequence: CASSKDRDETQYF. As DNA, the CDR3 is TGTGCCAGCAGCAAGGACAGGGACGAGACCCAGTACTTC.